This T cell receptor (beta chain) was sequenced in a study of human T cells and chemical hapten exposure. This clonotype has a handful of counts. Time point defined: patch test 3, about 24 weeks after DPC sensitization. Noted treatment: therapeutic diphenylcyclopropenone sensitization with weekly scalp DPC. In every case, blood was obtained before the patch test was applied. The study enrolled 18 to 70-year-old alopecia patients suitable for DPC. Within the library, unique molecular identifiers were attached to each individual cDNA molecule. TCRdb reanalysed the RACE reads using MiXCR and keeps one entry per CDR3 protein. The table lists 180,000 or so distinct CDR3 sequences, about 25% of them singletons. This TCR was sampled from a woman aged 35 to 49 with alopecia areata. Some clones in this sample may be carry-over from other donors' samples. This specimen was whole blood, taken in connection with sensitization to the hapten diphenylcyclopropenone (DPC).

The DNA of the CDR3 is TGTGCCAGCAGTTTAAGGGGGGCGGGGCCCAGGAATGAAAAACTGTTTTTT. This sequence encodes CASSLRGAGPRNEKLFF. The chain employs TRBV28 and TRBJ1-4; TRBD1 might be the D (6 bases). The CDR3 has 17 residues. Germline-derived CDR1 and CDR2 are MDHEN and SYDVKM. Between the trimmed V and J ends, which lost 2 bases and 5 bases, there was a span of 18 bases.